This TCR beta chain derives from a study of blood T cell repertoires in COVID-19. Trimming cost V 5 bases and J 0 bases; bases outside gene matches: 5. The length of the CDR3 is 16 residues. Germline V gene sequence: CDR1 SGHNT, CDR2 YYREEE (reference sequence). Data came from immunoSEQ multiplex PCR; TCRdb stores just in-frame clones and leaves some out. The sample holds roughly 180,000 clones, approximately 82% seen once. The specimen sequenced was PBMCs or T cells enriched from blood (not recorded which). This clonotype was sampled from a woman in her forties or fifties who had recovered from COVID-19. The J gene is TRBJ1-4, the V gene TRBV5-4, with TRBD1 identical over 9 bases. CDR3 sequence (DNA): TGTGCCAGCAGTCCCGACAGGGGGGCAACTAATGAAAAACTGTTTTTT. Encoded protein: CASSPDRGATNEKLFF. Filled out from reference TRBV5-4 and TRBJ1-4, the complete variable domain reads ETGVTQSPTHLIKTRGQQVTLRCSSQSGHNTVSWYQQALGQGPQFIFQYYREEENGRGNFPPRFSGLQFPNYSSELNVNALELDDSALYLCASSPDRGATNEKLFFGSGTQLSVL.